The sequence of this T cell receptor beta chain was determined in a study of T cells in Graves' hyperthyroidism and ophthalmopathy. This clonotype was seen a handful of times. RNA transcripts gave rise to amplified TCR beta CDR3 regions. HTBI primers drove first-round RT-PCR of the TCR CDR3. Each CDR3 protein gets one entry after TCRdb re-called the multiplex PCR reads with MiXCR. The table has around 660,000 distinct CDR3 sequences, about 45% seen once. Per the germline V gene, CDR1 is LNHDA and CDR2 is SQIVND (reference sequence). The CDR3 covers 16 residues. V was shortened by 5 bases and J by 0 bases, with 14 bases between the two germline ends.

Source material: peripheral blood or thyroid tissue (not recorded which). This receptor was obtained from an adult man with Graves' disease, either hyperthyroidism or ophthalmopathy (not recorded which). The rearrangement uses TRBV19 and TRBJ1-5, with TRBD1 as a possible D gene (6 bases). CDR3 in DNA: TGTGCCAGTAGTTTCCGACAGGAAACTAGCAATCAGCCCCAGCATTTT. It codes for CASSFRQETSNQPQHF. The full variable domain, rest sourced from reference TRBV19 and TRBJ1-5, is DGGITQSPKYLFRKEGQNVTLSCEQNLNHDAMYWYRQDPGQGLRLIYYSQIVNDFQKGDIAEGYSVSREKKESFPLTVTSAQKNPTAFYLCASSFRQETSNQPQHFGDGTRLSIL.